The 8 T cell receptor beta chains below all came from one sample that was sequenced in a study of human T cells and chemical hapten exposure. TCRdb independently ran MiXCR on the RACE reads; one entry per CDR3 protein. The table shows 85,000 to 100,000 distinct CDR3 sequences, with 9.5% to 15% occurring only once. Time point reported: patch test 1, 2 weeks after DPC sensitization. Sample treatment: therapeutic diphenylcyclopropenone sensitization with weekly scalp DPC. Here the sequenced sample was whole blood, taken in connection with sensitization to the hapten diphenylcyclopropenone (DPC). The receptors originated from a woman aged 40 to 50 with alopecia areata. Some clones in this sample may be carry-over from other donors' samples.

DNA of the CDR3: TGTGCCATCGAACTAACAGGGTTGGGATCACCCCTCCACTTT. Its translation is CAIELTGLGSPLHF. The chain uses TRBV10-3 and TRBJ1-6; perhaps TRBD1 as D (6 bases). Germline-derived CDR1 and CDR2 are ENHRY and SYGVKD. CDR3 length: 14 residues. V was shortened by 8 bases and J by 10 bases, with 18 bases between the two germline ends.

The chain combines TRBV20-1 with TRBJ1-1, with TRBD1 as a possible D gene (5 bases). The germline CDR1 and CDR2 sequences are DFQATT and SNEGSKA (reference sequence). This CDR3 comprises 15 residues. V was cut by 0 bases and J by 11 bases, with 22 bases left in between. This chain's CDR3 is CSARDRKGLVLWAFF. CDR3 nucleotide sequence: TGCAGTGCTAGAGATCGGAAGGGGCTTGTTTTGTGGGCTTTCTTT.

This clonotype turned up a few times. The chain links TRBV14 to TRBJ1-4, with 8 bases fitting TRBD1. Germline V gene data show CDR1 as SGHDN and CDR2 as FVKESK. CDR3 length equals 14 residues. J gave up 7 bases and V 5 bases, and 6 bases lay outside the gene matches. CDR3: CASSSPTGAEKLFF. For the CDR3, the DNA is TGTGCCAGCAGCTCTCCGACAGGGGCTGAAAAACTGTTTTTT.

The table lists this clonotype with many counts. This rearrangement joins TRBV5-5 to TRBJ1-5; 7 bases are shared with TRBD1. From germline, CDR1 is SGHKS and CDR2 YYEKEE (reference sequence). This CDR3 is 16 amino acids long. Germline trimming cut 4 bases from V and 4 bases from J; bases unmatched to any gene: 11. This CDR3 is CASSPVPGQLNQPQHF. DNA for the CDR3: TGTGCCAGCAGCCCCGTCCCGGGACAGTTAAATCAGCCCCAGCATTTT.

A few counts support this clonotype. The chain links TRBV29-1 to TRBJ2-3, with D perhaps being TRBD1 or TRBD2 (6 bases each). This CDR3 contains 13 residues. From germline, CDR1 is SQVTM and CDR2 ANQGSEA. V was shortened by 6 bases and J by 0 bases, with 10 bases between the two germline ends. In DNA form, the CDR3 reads TGCAGCGTGGGGGGCCCTAGCACAGATACGCAGTATTTT. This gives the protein CSVGGPSTDTQYF.

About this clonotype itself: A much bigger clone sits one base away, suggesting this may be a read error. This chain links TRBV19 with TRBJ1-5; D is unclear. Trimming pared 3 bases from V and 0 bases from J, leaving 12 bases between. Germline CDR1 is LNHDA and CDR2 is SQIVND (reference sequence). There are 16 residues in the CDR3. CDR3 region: CASSIGQVYSNQPQHF. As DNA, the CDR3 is TGTGCCAGTAGTATTGGGCAGGTATATAGCAATCAGCCCCAGCATTTT.

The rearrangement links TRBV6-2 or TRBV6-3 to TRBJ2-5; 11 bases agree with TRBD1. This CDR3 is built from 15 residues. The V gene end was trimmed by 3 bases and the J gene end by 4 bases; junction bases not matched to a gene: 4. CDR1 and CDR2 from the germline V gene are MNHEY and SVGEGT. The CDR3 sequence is CASSYWTGGPETQYF. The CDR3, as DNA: TGTGCCAGCAGTTATTGGACAGGGGGCCCAGAGACCCAGTACTTC.

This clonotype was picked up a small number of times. The CDR3 bases are TGTGCCAGCAGCCCGGGACTAGCGGGAGGGCCGGAGGAGACCCAGTACTTC. It yields the protein CASSPGLAGGPEETQYF. The chain has TRBV5-4 and TRBJ2-5; 16 bases fit TRBD2. CDR1 is SGHNT and CDR2 is YYREEE in the germline V gene (reference sequence). Germline trimming cut 4 bases from V and 5 bases from J; bases unmatched to any gene: 8. The CDR3 loop spans 17 amino acids.